This T cell receptor (beta chain) was identified during a study of blood T cell repertoires in COVID-19. Overall study context: Samples of COVID-19 (acute and convalescent) were obtained from the United States, Italy and Spain. Nucleic acid was either cDNA or gDNA, and it came from T cells, B-cell-depleted T cells, or PBMCs.

As originally analysed: By means of reference gene primer amplification, nucleated cell counts were estimated. The assay was immunoSEQ multiplex PCR, and TCRdb's table has in-frame clones only and misses some. V, J and clone size reflect that table, while D and trimming were determined from the DNA. This table has approximately 240,000 clones, nearly 90% appearing once. V lost 6 bases, J lost 2 bases, and 17 bases lay in between. The length of the CDR3 is 16 residues. The germline V gene has CDR1 KGHSH and CDR2 LQKENI. The sample taken for sequencing was peripheral blood. The sequence derives from a woman aged 18-30 years who had recovered from COVID-19. The genes are TRBV18 and TRBJ1-3; possibly TRBD1 for D (5 bases). The CDR3 loop is CASSLGASRAGNTIYF. The CDR3 region has the DNA TGTGCCAGCTCGCTTGGGGCCTCCCGGGCTGGAAACACCATATATTTT.